This T cell receptor (beta chain) was recorded in a study of CD8 T cells in ankylosing spondylitis. Study-wide findings and caveats: Disease-linked clones displayed a CD8+ phenotype and appeared relatively rarely in peripheral blood. Certain motif variants had earlier appeared in reactive arthritis synovial fluid and blood. Reports say disease-linked clones showed up significantly more in matched ankylosing spondylitis synovial fluid.

This clonotype was observed at least ten times. Its antigen is not known. Germline V CDR1 and CDR2: SGHTA, FQGNSA. Trimming cost V 5 bases and J 5 bases, with 15 bases left between them. The CDR3 extends over 14 amino acids. TCRdb itself ran the 5' RACE reads through MiXCR, one entry per CDR3 protein. Altogether roughly 240,000 distinct CDR3 sequences are present, less than 9.5% being singletons, with the ten largest covering around 4.4%. The chain uses TRBV7-2 and TRBJ2-5, with D possibly called TRBD1 or TRBD2 (5 bases each). The sequenced sample was blood, either unsorted or a sorted T cell fraction (not recorded which). The sequence was collected from a female donor with ankylosing spondylitis or in good health (not recorded which). CDR3 region: CASSTRLWGETQYF. The CDR3 DNA reads TGTGCCAGCAGCACCCGACTGTGGGGGGAGACCCAGTACTTC. Full variable domain (remainder filled in from reference TRBV7-2 and TRBJ2-5): GAGVSQSPSNKVTEKGKDVELRCDPISGHTALYWYRQSLGQGLEFLIYFQGNSAPDKSGLPSDRFSAERTGGSVSTLTIQRTQQEDSAVYLCASSTRLWGETQYFGPGTRLLVL.